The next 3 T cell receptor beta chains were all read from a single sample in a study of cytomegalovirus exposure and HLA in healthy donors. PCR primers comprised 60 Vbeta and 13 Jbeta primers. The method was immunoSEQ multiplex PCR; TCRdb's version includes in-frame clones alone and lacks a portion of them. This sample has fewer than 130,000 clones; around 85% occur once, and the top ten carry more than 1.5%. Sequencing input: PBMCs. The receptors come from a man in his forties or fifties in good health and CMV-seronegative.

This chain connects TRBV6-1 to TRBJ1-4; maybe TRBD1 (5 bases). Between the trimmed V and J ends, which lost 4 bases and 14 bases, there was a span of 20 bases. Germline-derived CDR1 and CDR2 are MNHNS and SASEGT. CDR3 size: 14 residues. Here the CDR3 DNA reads TGTGCCAGCAGTGTCGAGTCCCAAGGGGAACGGCTGTTTTTT. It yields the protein CASSVESQGERLFF.

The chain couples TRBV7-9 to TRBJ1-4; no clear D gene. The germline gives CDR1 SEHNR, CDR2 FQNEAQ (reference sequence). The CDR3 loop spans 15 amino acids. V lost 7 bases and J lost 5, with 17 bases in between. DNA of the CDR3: TGTGCCAGCATCCTAGTGGGCCGGGAGAATGAAAAACTGTTTTTT. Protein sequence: CASILVGRENEKLFF.

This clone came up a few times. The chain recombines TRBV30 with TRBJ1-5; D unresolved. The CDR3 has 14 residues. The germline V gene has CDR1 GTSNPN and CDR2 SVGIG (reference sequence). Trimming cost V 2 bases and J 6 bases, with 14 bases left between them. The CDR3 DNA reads TGTGCCTGGAGTCGCCTGGGGAGAAGTCAGCCCCAGCATTTT. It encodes CAWSRLGRSQPQHF. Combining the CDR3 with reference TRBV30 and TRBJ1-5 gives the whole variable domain SQTIHQWPATLVQPVGSPLSLECTVEGTSNPNLYWYRQAAGRGLQLLFYSVGIGQISSEVPQNLSASRPQDRQFILSSKKLLLSDSGFYLCAWSRLGRSQPQHFGDGTRLSIL.